Shown below are 21 T cell receptor beta chains from a single sample sequenced in a study of cytomegalovirus exposure and HLA in healthy donors. The PCR contained 60 Vbeta and 13 Jbeta primers. TCRdb's table, derived via immunoSEQ multiplex PCR, lists solely in-frame clones and lacks some. The data show approximately 100,000 clones, around 9.6% seen once. The sequenced sample consisted of PBMCs. The receptors stem from a man aged 45-60 years in good health and CMV-seropositive.

This chain uses TRBV30 with TRBJ2-5, with TRBD2 as a possible D gene (6 bases). This CDR3 region has 13 residues. Deletions cut 4 bases from V and 5 bases from J, with 14 bases between. Germline CDR1 reads GTSNPN; CDR2 reads SVGIG (reference sequence). The CDR3 sequence is CAWTPGLAETQYF. The CDR3 bases are TGTGCCTGGACCCCGGGACTGGCGGAGACCCAGTACTTC.

There are a few counts of this clone. The chain has TRBV29-1 and TRBJ2-5; 8 bases are a match to TRBD1. Germline V CDR1 and CDR2: SQVTM, ANQGSEA. Trimming at V came to 7 bases and at J to 5 bases, leaving 6 bases not matched to a gene. The CDR3 is 12 residues long. In nucleotides, the CDR3 is TGCAGCGGCCACAGGGGGGTTGAGACCCAGTACTTC. This sequence encodes CSGHRGVETQYF.

The chain is built from TRBV27 and TRBJ1-1; D uncertain. This CDR3 has 11 residues. Between the trimmed V and J ends, which lost 2 bases and 8 bases, there was a span of 6 bases. The germline CDR1 and CDR2 sequences are MNHEY and SMNVEV (reference sequence). In nucleotides, the CDR3 is TGTGCCAGCAGTTTAGGGCGAGAAGCTTTCTTT. This translates into CASSLGREAFF.

This clone showed up just a few times. The CDR3 here is CSVPGGLAGNTDTQYF. CDR3 bases: TGCAGCGTACCCGGGGGTCTAGCGGGAAACACAGATACGCAGTATTTT. V gene TRBV29-1 combines with J gene TRBJ2-3; 9 nucleotides agree with TRBD2. The CDR3 consists of 16 residues. CDR1 and CDR2 from the germline V gene are SQVTM and ANQGSEA. Germline trimming cut 6 bases from V and 2 bases from J; bases unmatched to any gene: 12.

This clone appeared a few times. The chain recombines TRBV7-2 with TRBJ1-1; weak D call: TRBD1 (6 bases). Trimming cost V 7 bases and J 8 bases, with 20 bases left between them. The CDR3 consists of 14 residues. CDR1 is SGHTA and CDR2 is FQGNSA in the germline V gene. The CDR3 spells CASTPSRTANEAFF. CDR3 bases: TGTGCCAGCACCCCCTCACGGACAGCGAACGAAGCTTTCTTT.

This clone was counted between two and nine times. V usage is TRBV27 and J usage is TRBJ2-7; D unclear. V was shortened by 2 bases and J by 3 bases, with 14 bases between the two germline ends. This CDR3 has 15 amino acids. CDR1 is MNHEY and CDR2 is SMNVEV in the germline V gene (reference sequence). For the CDR3, the DNA is TGTGCCAGCAGTTTAATGCCAGGTCTGGACTACGAGCAGTACTTC. It encodes CASSLMPGLDYEQYF.

This clone occurred a few times. V and J are TRBV7-2 and TRBJ2-3; TRBD2 aligns across 7 bases. Germline assignment: CDR1 SGHTA and CDR2 FQGNSA. CDR3 length equals 16 residues. With V trimmed by 2 bases and J by 2 bases, 7 bases remained unmatched. DNA for the CDR3: TGTGCCAGCAGCTTATGGACGGGAGGACCCACAGATACGCAGTATTTT. Protein product: CASSLWTGGPTDTQYF.

The CDR3 loop is CASRLQTGTGLQFF. The CDR3 nucleotides read TGTGCCAGTAGGTTGCAAACCGGGACAGGACTGCAGTTCTTC. This chain joins TRBV19 and TRBJ2-1, with 8 bases identical to TRBD1. Losses at the gene ends were 6 bases for V and 12 bases for J; bases not matched to a gene: 13. The germline gives CDR1 LNHDA, CDR2 SQIVND (reference sequence). This CDR3 has 14 amino acids. Drawing the rest from reference TRBV19 and TRBJ2-1, the complete variable domain is DGGITQSPKYLFRKEGQNVTLSCEQNLNHDAMYWYRQDPGQGLRLIYYSQIVNDFQKGDIAEGYSVSREKKESFPLTVTSAQKNPTAFYLCASRLQTGTGLQFFGPGTRLTVL.

This clone has only a few counts. V is TRBV25-1 and J is TRBJ1-1; weak D call: TRBD1 (6 bases). The CDR3 has 14 residues. The germline CDR1 and CDR2 sequences are MGHDK and SYGVNS. The V end was cut by 3 bases, the J end by 7 bases, with 15 bases between. CDR3 loop: CASSDPTDRREAFF. The CDR3 nucleotides read TGTGCCAGCAGTGACCCTACGGACAGACGTGAAGCTTTCTTT.

V is TRBV28 and J is TRBJ1-1, with a possible D match to TRBD1 (5 bases). CDR3 length: 16 amino acids. Trimming shortened V by 3 bases and J by 0 bases, and 14 bases separated the two germline ends. CDR1 is MDHEN and CDR2 is SYDVKM in the germline V gene. The CDR3 DNA reads TGTGCCAGCAGTTTCAAAGGGGCCTCCATGAACACTGAAGCTTTCTTT. Translated, it gives CASSFKGASMNTEAFF.

The rearrangement links TRBV15 to TRBJ2-7, with TRBD1 as a possible D gene (6 bases). From germline, CDR1 is LNHNV and CDR2 YYDKDF (reference sequence). The V gene lost 3 bases and the J gene lost 4 bases, with 16 bases spanning the gap. The CDR3 has 15 residues. CDR3 DNA sequence: TGTGCCACCAGCAGGGAAAAACAGGGTTTATACGAGCAGTACTTC. The encoded protein is CATSREKQGLYEQYF.

V and J are TRBV19 and TRBJ2-1; no clear D. V was pared by 7 bases and J by 0 bases, with 13 bases between. Germline V gene lookup returns CDR1 LNHDA and CDR2 SQIVND (reference sequence). The CDR3 extends over 15 amino acids. CDR3: CASNSRHLSYNEQFF. The DNA for the CDR3 is TGTGCCAGTAACAGTCGACACCTCTCCTACAATGAGCAGTTCTTC. Full variable domain (outside the CDR3, taken from reference TRBV19 and TRBJ2-1): DGGITQSPKYLFRKEGQNVTLSCEQNLNHDAMYWYRQDPGQGLRLIYYSQIVNDFQKGDIAEGYSVSREKKESFPLTVTSAQKNPTAFYLCASNSRHLSYNEQFFGPGTRLTVL.

This chain connects TRBV10-1 to TRBJ2-2, with D possibly being TRBD2 (6 bases). The CDR3 consists of 14 residues. Germline values: CDR1 WNHNN, CDR2 SYGVQD (reference sequence). Trimming removed 9 bases at V and 5 bases at J, with 16 bases between. CDR3 sequence (DNA): TGCGCCAGTGGAGGCCGGGGGATAACCGGGGAGCTGTTTTTT. Its translation is CASGGRGITGELFF.

The chain joins TRBV10-3 to TRBJ2-3; D remains unclear. Per germline, CDR1 ENHRY and CDR2 SYGVKD. The CDR3 is 15 amino acids. Between the trimmed V and J ends, which lost 3 bases and 0 bases, there was a span of 10 bases. The CDR3 DNA follows: TGTGCCATCAGTGACCGGAGTTCTAGCACAGATACGCAGTATTTT. Encoded protein: CAISDRSSSTDTQYF.

The rearrangement links TRBV11-3 to TRBJ2-1; TRBD2 matches at 11 bases. V was pared by 5 bases and J by 3 bases, with 15 bases of the junction left unmatched. The CDR3 length is 19 residues. The germline V gene encodes CDR1 SGHNT and CDR2 YENEEA. The CDR3 DNA sequence: TGTGCCAGCAGCCCGGGGTGGACTAGCGGGTTTCTTGACTACAATGAGCAGTTCTTC. Protein product: CASSPGWTSGFLDYNEQFF. The variable domain in full, with the rest retrieved from reference TRBV11-3 and TRBJ2-1, is EAGVVQSPRYKIIEKKQPVAFWCNPISGHNTLYWYLQNLGQGPELLIRYENEEAVDDSQLPKDRFSAERLKGVDSTLKIQPAELGDSAVYLCASSPGWTSGFLDYNEQFFGPGTRLTVL.

The sample holds a few counts of this clone. The J gene is TRBJ2-4, the V gene TRBV11-3; D ambiguous. Germline V CDR1 and CDR2: SGHNT, YENEEA. The CDR3 is 15 amino acids. Trimming pared 1 base from V and 7 bases from J, leaving 14 bases between. CDR3 sequence reads: CASSLASGPENIQYF. The CDR3 DNA follows: TGTGCCAGCAGCTTAGCGTCAGGTCCCGAGAACATTCAGTACTTC.

This chain joins TRBV29-1 and TRBJ1-1; 7 nucleotides match TRBD1. Germline V gives CDR1 SQVTM, CDR2 ANQGSEA. The CDR3 length is 12 residues. J was trimmed by 3 bases and V by 7 bases; bases with no gene match: 5. As DNA, the CDR3 is TGCAGCGGTGGACAGGCGCACACTGAAGCTTTCTTT. It translates to CSGGQAHTEAFF.

This clone was counted between two and nine times. The V and J genes are TRBV29-1 and TRBJ2-1, with 11 bases that match TRBD2. Trimming removed 4 bases from V and 1 base from J; junction bases left unmatched: 3. The CDR3 has 15 residues. Germline V gene data show CDR1 as SQVTM and CDR2 as ANQGSEA. The CDR3: CSVGGLADSYNEQFF. CDR3 DNA sequence: TGCAGCGTTGGGGGACTAGCGGATTCCTACAATGAGCAGTTCTTC.

This chain joins TRBV5-4 and TRBJ2-7; tentative D call: TRBD1 (5 bases). The CDR3 length is 14 residues. The V end was cut by 4 bases, the J end by 0 bases, with 11 bases between. Germline CDR1 SGHNT, CDR2 YYREEE (reference sequence). CDR3 protein: CASSPTVSSYEQYF. CDR3 sequence (DNA): TGTGCCAGCAGCCCGACAGTCAGCTCCTACGAGCAGTACTTC.

The sample holds a few counts of this clone. The chain is built from TRBV18 and TRBJ1-5, with D perhaps TRBD1 (5 bases). CDR1 KGHSH and CDR2 LQKENI come from the germline V gene. CDR3 length: 16 residues. The V end was cut by 0 bases, the J end by 3 bases, with 12 bases between. The CDR3 DNA follows: TGTGCCAGCTCACCACCGACAGCGTTTGACAATCAGCCCCAGCATTTT. Translated, it gives CASSPPTAFDNQPQHF.

The rearrangement links TRBV19 to TRBJ2-2, with unresolved D. The CDR3 spans 14 residues. Trimming stripped 1 base from V and 3 bases from J, with 6 bases between. In germline, CDR1 is LNHDA, CDR2 SQIVND (reference sequence). The CDR3 DNA is TGTGCCAGTAGTATAGGAGGCTACACCGGGGAGCTGTTTTTT. It codes for CASSIGGYTGELFF.